The rows below give T cell receptor beta chains drawn from one sample of a study of identical twins. A single record per CDR3 protein comes from TCRdb applying MiXCR to the 5' RACE reads. The sample contains about 240,000 distinct CDR3 sequences, about 13% of which appear only once. Another study also made use of these data, one on yellow fever vaccine responses in identical twins.

The sequenced sample consisted of memory (CD45RO+) T cells sorted from blood. These receptor sequences come from a woman aged 18-29 years in good health. Each CDR3 is given without its conserved first and last residue. Size is stated for part of the rows, as once, few or many counts, or as a class when the clone is expanded.

clone_size,v_call,cdr3_aa
.,TRBV3-1,ASSLRSPGQGFYEQY
many,TRBV7-8,ASSSERAGELF
.,TRBV2,ASSEAPSGRGDTQY
few,TRBV11-2,ASSLGITSGSYETQY
many,TRBV12-3/TRBV12-4,ASRARGEAF
many,TRBV12-3/TRBV12-4,ASSLVREGVYEQY
many,TRBV28,ASSIVDAYEQY
.,TRBV7-2,ASSLKRTAGPTGELF
few,TRBV7-2,ASSELAGEQF
.,TRBV6-1,ASSEVGGRSYEQY
once,TRBV5-1,ASSLGPSQGGYT
many,TRBV25-1,ASRGRSVNTEAF
.,TRBV7-9,ASSLTEAGGWNEQF
few,TRBV6-4,ASSPSGGAQGEQF
many,TRBV11-2,ASRTFSGTGETEAF
few,TRBV15,ATSRDSGSYEQY
.,TRBV6-2/TRBV6-3,ASNHGTETQY
many,TRBV7-4,ASSLSPRDRDAYEQY
many,TRBV6-5,ASSTSGSSTDTQY
many,TRBV21-1,ASGTGTASYEQY
few,TRBV28,ASSPNSYEQY
.,TRBV6-4,ASSPYDRGTDTQY
few,TRBV4-2,ASSHSEGTSGTHYEQY
.,TRBV5-1,ASSLAPGGQTYEQY
few,TRBV20-1,SASSGVLFGETQY
.,TRBV12-3/TRBV12-4,ASSAQGLAGPNEQF
.,TRBV9,ASSVSGGAGEQY
many,TRBV12-3/TRBV12-4,ASSPKNEQF
.,TRBV11-1,ASSLWGSAGPGMDTQY